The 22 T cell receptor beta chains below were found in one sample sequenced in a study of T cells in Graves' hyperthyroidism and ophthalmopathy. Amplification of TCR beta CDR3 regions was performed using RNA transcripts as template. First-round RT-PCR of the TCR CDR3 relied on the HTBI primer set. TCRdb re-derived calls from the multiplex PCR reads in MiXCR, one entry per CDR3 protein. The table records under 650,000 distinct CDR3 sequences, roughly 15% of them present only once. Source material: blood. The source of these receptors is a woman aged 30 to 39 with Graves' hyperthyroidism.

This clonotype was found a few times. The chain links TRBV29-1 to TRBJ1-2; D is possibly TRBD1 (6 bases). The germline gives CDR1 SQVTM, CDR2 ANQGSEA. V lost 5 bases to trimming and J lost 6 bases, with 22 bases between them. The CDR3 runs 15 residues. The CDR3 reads CSVRTAEPSGNGYTF. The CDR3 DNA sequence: TGCAGCGTTCGGACAGCGGAACCTTCCGGAAATGGCTACACCTTC.

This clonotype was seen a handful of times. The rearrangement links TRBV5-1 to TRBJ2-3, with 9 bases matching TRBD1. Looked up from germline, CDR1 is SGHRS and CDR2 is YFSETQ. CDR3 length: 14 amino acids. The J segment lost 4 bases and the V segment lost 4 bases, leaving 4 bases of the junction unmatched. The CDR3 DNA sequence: TGCGCCAGCAGCGGGACAGGGCTACCAGATACGCAGTATTTT. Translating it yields CASSGTGLPDTQYF.

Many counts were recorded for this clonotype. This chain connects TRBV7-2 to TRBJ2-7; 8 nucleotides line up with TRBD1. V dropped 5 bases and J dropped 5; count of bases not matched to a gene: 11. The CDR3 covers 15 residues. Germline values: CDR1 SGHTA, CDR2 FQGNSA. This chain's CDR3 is CASSLSLAGGNEQYF. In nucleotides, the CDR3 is TGTGCCAGCAGCCTCTCCCTGGCAGGGGGCAACGAGCAGTACTTC.

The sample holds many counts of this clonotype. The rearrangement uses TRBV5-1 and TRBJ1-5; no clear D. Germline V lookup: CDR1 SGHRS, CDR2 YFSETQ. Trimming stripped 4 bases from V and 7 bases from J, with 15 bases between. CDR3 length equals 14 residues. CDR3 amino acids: CASSTAWGGQPQHF. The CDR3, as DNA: TGCGCCAGCAGCACAGCTTGGGGTGGCCAGCCCCAGCATTTT.

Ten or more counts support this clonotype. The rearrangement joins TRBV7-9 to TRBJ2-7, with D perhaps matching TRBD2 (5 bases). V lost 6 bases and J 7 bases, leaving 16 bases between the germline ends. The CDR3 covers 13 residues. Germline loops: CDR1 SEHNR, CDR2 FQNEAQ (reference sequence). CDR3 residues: CASRLKRRREQYF. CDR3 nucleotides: TGTGCCAGCAGGCTTAAGAGAAGGAGGGAGCAGTACTTC.

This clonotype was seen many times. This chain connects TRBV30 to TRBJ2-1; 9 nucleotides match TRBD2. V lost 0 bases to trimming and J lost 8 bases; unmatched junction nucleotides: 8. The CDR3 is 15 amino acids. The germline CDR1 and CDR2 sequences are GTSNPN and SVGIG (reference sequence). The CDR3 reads CAWSVLPGLAYEQFF. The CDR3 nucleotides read TGTGCCTGGAGTGTGCTTCCGGGACTAGCATATGAGCAGTTCTTC.

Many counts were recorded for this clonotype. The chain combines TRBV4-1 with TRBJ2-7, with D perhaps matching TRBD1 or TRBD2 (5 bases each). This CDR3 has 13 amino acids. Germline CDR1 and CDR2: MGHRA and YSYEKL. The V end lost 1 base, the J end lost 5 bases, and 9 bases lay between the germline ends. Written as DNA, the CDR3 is TGCGCCAGCAGCCAAGTGGGACCCCACGAGCAGTACTTC. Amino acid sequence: CASSQVGPHEQYF.

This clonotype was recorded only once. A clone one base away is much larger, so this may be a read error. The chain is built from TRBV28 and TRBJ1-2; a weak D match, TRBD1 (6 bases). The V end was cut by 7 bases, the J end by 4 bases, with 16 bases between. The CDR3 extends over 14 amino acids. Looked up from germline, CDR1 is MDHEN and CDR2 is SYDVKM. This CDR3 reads CASISTGSGYGYTF. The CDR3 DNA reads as TGTGCCAGCATCTCCACAGGGTCTGGCTATGGCTACACCTTC.

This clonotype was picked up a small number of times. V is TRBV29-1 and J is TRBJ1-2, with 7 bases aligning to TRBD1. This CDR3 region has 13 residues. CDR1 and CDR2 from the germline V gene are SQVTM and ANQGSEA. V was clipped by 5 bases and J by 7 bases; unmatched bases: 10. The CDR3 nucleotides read TGCAGCGTTACAGGGGCCTCGGGTGGTGGCTACACCTTC. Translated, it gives CSVTGASGGGYTF.

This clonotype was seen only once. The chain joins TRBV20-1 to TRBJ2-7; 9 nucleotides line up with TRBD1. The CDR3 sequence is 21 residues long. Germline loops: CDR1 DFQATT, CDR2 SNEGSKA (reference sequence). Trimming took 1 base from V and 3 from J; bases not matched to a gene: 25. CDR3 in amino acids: CSARVPGTGFFSGPSRYEQYF. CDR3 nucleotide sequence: TGCAGTGCTAGAGTCCCCGGGACAGGGTTTTTTTCCGGACCCTCGCGCTACGAGCAGTACTTC.

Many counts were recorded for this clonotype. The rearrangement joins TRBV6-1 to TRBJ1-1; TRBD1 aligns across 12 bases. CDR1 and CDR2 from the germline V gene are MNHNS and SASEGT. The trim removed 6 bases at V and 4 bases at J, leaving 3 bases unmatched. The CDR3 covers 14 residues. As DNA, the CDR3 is TGTGCCAGCAGGGGACAGGGGGCAAGCACTGAAGCTTTCTTT. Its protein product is CASRGQGASTEAFF.

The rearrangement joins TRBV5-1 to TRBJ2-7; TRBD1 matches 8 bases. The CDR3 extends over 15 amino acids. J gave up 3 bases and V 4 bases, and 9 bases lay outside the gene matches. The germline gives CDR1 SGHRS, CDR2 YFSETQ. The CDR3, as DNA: TGCGCCAGCAGCGCCTACTCCGGACAGGGCTACGAGCAGTACTTC. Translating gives CASSAYSGQGYEQYF. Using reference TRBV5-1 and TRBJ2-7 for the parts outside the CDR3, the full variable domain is KAGVTQTPRYLIKTRGQQVTLSCSPISGHRSVSWYQQTPGQGLQFLFEYFSETQRNKGNFPGRFSGRQFSNSRSEMNVSTLELGDSALYLCASSAYSGQGYEQYFGPGTRLTVT.

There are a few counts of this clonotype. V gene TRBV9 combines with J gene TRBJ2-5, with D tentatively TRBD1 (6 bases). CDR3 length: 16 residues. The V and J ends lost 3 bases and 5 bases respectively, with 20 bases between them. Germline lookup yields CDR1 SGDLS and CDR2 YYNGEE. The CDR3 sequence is CASSERTVPDGETQYF. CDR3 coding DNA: TGTGCCAGCAGCGAGCGGACAGTACCGGACGGGGAGACCCAGTACTTC.

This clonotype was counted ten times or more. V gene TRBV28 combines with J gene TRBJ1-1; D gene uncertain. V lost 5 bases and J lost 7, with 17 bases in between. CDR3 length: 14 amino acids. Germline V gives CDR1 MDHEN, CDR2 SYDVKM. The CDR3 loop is CASSPPDKIREAFF. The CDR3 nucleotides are TGTGCCAGCAGTCCCCCTGACAAAATTCGTGAAGCTTTCTTT.

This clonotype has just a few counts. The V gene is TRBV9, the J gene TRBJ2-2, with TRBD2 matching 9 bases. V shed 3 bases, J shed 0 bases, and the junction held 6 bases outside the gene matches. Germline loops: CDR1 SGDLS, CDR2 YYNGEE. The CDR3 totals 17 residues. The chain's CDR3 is CASSAPLAGANTGELFF. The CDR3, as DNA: TGTGCCAGCAGCGCGCCCTTAGCGGGGGCGAACACCGGGGAGCTGTTTTTT.

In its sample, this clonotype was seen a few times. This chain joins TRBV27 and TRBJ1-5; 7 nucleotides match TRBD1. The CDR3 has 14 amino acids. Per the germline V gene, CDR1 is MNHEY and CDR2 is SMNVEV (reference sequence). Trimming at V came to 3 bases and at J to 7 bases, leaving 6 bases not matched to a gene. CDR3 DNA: TGTGCCAGCAGTTTTACAGGGGATGAGCAGCCCCAGCATTTT. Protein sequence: CASSFTGDEQPQHF.

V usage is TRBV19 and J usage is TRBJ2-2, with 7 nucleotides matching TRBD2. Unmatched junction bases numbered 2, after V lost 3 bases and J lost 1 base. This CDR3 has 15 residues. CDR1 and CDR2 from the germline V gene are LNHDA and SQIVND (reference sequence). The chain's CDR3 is CASSISSGNTGELFF. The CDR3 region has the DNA TGTGCCAGTAGTATTTCTAGCGGGAACACCGGGGAGCTGTTTTTT.

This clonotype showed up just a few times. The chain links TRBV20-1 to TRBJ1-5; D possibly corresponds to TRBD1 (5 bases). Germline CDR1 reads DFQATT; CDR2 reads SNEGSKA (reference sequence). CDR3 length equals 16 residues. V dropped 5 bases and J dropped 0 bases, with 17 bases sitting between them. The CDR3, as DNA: TGCAGTGCTGGGGGGTCTGTGTCGTTTAGCAATCAGCCCCAGCATTTT. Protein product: CSAGGSVSFSNQPQHF.

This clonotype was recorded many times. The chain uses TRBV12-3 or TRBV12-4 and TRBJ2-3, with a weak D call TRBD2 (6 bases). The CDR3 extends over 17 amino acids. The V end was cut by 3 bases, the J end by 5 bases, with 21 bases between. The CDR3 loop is CASSFQDYSTWGDTQYF. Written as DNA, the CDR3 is TGTGCCAGCAGTTTCCAGGACTACTCTACGTGGGGAGATACGCAGTATTTT.

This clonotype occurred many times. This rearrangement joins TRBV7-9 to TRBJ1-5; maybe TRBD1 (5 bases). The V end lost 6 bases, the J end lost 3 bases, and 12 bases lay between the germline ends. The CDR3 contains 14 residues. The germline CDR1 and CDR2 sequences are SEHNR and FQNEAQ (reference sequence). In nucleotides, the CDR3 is TGTGCCAGCAGTCCCGACAGCCACAATCAGCCCCAGCATTTT. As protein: CASSPDSHNQPQHF.

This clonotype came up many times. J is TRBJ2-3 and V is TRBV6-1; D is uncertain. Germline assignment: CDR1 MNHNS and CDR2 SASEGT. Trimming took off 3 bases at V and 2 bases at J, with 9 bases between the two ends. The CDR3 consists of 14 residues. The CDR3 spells CASSDVGDTDTQYF. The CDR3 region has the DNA TGTGCCAGCAGTGACGTTGGGGACACAGATACGCAGTATTTT.

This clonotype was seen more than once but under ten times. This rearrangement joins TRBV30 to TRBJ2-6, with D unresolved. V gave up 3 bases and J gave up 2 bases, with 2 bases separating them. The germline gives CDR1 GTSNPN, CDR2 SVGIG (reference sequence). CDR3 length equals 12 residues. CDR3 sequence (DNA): TGTGCCTGGAGCACTGGGGCCAACGTCCTGACTTTC. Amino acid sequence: CAWSTGANVLTF.